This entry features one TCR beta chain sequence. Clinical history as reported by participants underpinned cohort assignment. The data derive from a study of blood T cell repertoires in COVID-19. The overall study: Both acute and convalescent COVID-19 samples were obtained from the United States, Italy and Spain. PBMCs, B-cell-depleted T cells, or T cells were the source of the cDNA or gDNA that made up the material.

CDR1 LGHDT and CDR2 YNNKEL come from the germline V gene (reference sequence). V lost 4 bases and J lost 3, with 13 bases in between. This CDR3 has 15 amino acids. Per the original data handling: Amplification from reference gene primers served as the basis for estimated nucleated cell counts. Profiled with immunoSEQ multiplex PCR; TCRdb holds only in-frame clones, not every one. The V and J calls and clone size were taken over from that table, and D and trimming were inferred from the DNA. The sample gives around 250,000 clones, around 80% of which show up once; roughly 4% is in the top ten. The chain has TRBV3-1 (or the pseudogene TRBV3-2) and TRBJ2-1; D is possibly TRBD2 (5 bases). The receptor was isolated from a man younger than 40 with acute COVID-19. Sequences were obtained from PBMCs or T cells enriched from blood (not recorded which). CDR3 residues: CASSPEVANYNEQFF. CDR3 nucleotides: TGTGCCAGCAGCCCCGAGGTAGCGAACTACAATGAGCAGTTCTTC.